This entry lists 23 T cell receptor beta chains sequenced from one sample in a study of monozygotic twins with cystic fibrosis (dated by TCRdb to the early 2020s). The library was produced with the immunoSEQ multiplex PCR assay. As stored in TCRdb, this immuneACCESS dataset retains in-frame rearrangements with V and J assigned. A fraction of the clones does not appear; measured against another copy, unresolved V genes explain less than half of the discrepancy, and the remainder lacks a known reason. In this sample the table shows about 32,000 clones, 90% to 97% of which occur a single time. Of the sample, 0.17% is held by the ten largest clones. The sample taken for sequencing was blood. The receptors here all came from a girl between 2 and 10 years old with cystic fibrosis.

The chain employs TRBV15 and TRBJ2-5; D assignment may be TRBD1 or TRBD2 (5 bases each). Trimming left V 2 bases short and J 1 base short, with 20 bases between. The CDR3 covers 18 residues. Germline V gene lookup returns CDR1 LNHNV and CDR2 YYDKDF (reference sequence). The CDR3 DNA is TGTGCCACCAGCAGAACTCCCCGGCAGGGACGCATCCAAGAGACCCAGTACTTC. Translated, it gives CATSRTPRQGRIQETQYF.

The V call is TRBV6-4, the J call TRBJ2-3, with a possible D match to TRBD2 (5 bases). Trimming took off 3 bases at V and 2 bases at J, with 9 bases between the two ends. The CDR3 runs 14 residues. CDR1 and CDR2 from the germline V gene are MRHNA and SNTAGT. The CDR3 loop reads CASSEEGSTDTQYF. The CDR3 DNA is TGTGCCAGCAGTGAAGAGGGTTCCACAGATACGCAGTATTTT.

J is TRBJ2-2 and V is TRBV11-2; D call uncertain. The CDR3 is 13 amino acids. V was cut by 0 bases and J by 6 bases, with 5 bases left in between. Germline CDR1 is SGHAT and CDR2 is FQNNGV. DNA for the CDR3: TGTGCCAGCAGCTTAGAGGGTCCCGGGGAGCTGTTTTTT. Encoded protein: CASSLEGPGELFF.

Concerning this clone: Other nucleotide sequences in the sample specify the same CDR3. The CDR3 region has the DNA TGCGCCAGCAGCCAGGCACCAAACACCGGGGAGCTGTTTTTT. Encoded protein: CASSQAPNTGELFF. This sequence joins TRBV4-1 and TRBJ2-2; D gene ambiguous. Germline V CDR1 and CDR2: MGHRA, YSYEKL. The CDR3 loop spans 14 amino acids. V lost 3 bases to trimming and J lost 2 bases, with 7 bases between them.

The J gene is TRBJ2-7, the V gene TRBV6-5, with 7 bases aligning to TRBD2. Germline V lookup: CDR1 MNHEY, CDR2 SVGAGI. J gave up 4 bases and V 5 bases, and 8 bases lay outside the gene matches. CDR3 length: 14 amino acids. The CDR3 DNA sequence: TGTGCCAGCAGTCATACTAGCGTGAGATACGAGCAGTACTTC. It translates to CASSHTSVRYEQYF.

The J gene is TRBJ1-5, the V gene TRBV5-1; D call uncertain. The CDR3 contains 16 residues. The V gene lost 4 bases and the J gene lost 2 bases, with 16 bases spanning the gap. Per germline, CDR1 SGHRS and CDR2 YFSETQ. The CDR3 loop is CASSPEAFRGNQPQHF. CDR3 bases: TGCGCCAGCAGCCCGGAGGCTTTCAGAGGCAATCAGCCCCAGCATTTT.

The CDR3 DNA reads as TGTGCCAGTAGTAGCCTATATGACTACTATGGCTACACCTTC. Protein sequence: CASSSLYDYYGYTF. The chain couples TRBV19 to TRBJ1-2; D unresolved. Trimming took 4 bases from V and 3 from J, leaving 12 bases between them. Germline V gene sequence: CDR1 LNHDA, CDR2 SQIVND (reference sequence). CDR3 size: 14 residues.

The V and J genes are TRBV9 and TRBJ2-5; 10 bases align to TRBD2. Per germline, CDR1 SGDLS and CDR2 YYNGEE. This CDR3 is 15 amino acids long. V was pared by 2 bases and J by 2 bases, with 3 bases of the junction left unmatched. This chain's CDR3 is CASSVTGLAQETQYF. The CDR3 DNA reads as TGTGCCAGCAGCGTGACGGGACTAGCGCAAGAGACCCAGTACTTC.

The chain uses TRBV18 and TRBJ1-4; D perhaps matches TRBD1 (5 bases). This CDR3 contains 15 residues. Germline V gene data show CDR1 as KGHSH and CDR2 as LQKENI. The V and J ends lost 4 bases and 11 bases respectively, with 20 bases between them. As DNA, the CDR3 is TGTGCCAGCTCACTTCTCCGGGACGGAGAAGGGAAACTGTTTTTT. It specifies CASSLLRDGEGKLFF.

The V call is TRBV6-5, the J call TRBJ1-1; D gene unclear. This CDR3 is built from 15 residues. V gave up 9 bases and J gave up 14 bases, with 31 bases separating them. CDR1 MNHEY and CDR2 SVGAGI come from the germline V gene. The CDR3 sequence is CARVIAYRTKKYDFF. The CDR3 DNA reads as TGTGCCAGAGTCATCGCATACAGAACGAAGAAATATGACTTCTTT.

The chain joins TRBV5-1 to TRBJ2-1; 16 bases align to TRBD2. Germline V gives CDR1 SGHRS, CDR2 YFSETQ. The length of the CDR3 is 17 residues. V trimming: 1 base; J trimming: 9 bases; junction bases outside the gene matches: 7. CDR3 coding DNA: TGCGCCAGCAGCTTGACAGGGACTAGCGGGAGGGTAGGTGAGCAGTTCTTC. Protein sequence: CASSLTGTSGRVGEQFF. Full variable domain (rest looked up from reference TRBV5-1 and TRBJ2-1): KAGVTQTPRYLIKTRGQQVTLSCSPISGHRSVSWYQQTPGQGLQFLFEYFSETQRNKGNFPGRFSGRQFSNSRSEMNVSTLELGDSALYLCASSLTGTSGRVGEQFFGPGTRLTVL.

This clone was recorded once. V and J are TRBV7-8 and TRBJ2-1, with 8 bases that match TRBD1. This CDR3 comprises 14 residues. Germline CDR1 is SGHVS and CDR2 is FQNEAQ. Germline trimming cut 2 bases from V and 9 bases from J; bases unmatched to any gene: 6. Here the CDR3 DNA reads TGTGCCAGCAGCTTAAGGGACAGGCGCGTTGAGCAGTTCTTC. Protein: CASSLRDRRVEQFF.

The chain recombines TRBV12-5 with TRBJ1-1; TRBD1 matches 7 bases. The CDR3 covers 17 residues. V shed 0 bases and J 2 bases; nucleotides not matched to a gene: 9. CDR1 LGHNT and CDR2 FRNRAP come from the germline V gene. CDR3 amino acids: CASGLVLGQSPNTEAFF. The CDR3 DNA reads as TGTGCTAGTGGTTTGGTACTGGGACAGAGTCCCAACACTGAAGCTTTCTTT.

V usage is TRBV4-1 and J usage is TRBJ2-7, with D possibly matching TRBD1 (6 bases). The germline gives CDR1 MGHRA, CDR2 YSYEKL. The V and J ends lost 0 bases and 5 bases respectively, with 14 bases between them. The CDR3 extends over 15 amino acids. CDR3 DNA: TGCGCCAGCAGCCAAGATCTGGGGGCAAGCGACGAGCAGTACTTC. This encodes CASSQDLGASDEQYF.

This chain joins TRBV30 and TRBJ1-4; D is ambiguous. The CDR3 extends over 12 amino acids. V lost 4 bases and J 8 bases, leaving 11 bases between the germline ends. CDR1 is GTSNPN and CDR2 is SVGIG in the germline V gene (reference sequence). CDR3 in amino acids: CAWTVLGEKLFF. CDR3 sequence (DNA): TGTGCCTGGACGGTTCTCGGGGAAAAACTGTTTTTT. The full variable domain, rest sourced from reference TRBV30 and TRBJ1-4, is SQTIHQWPATLVQPVGSPLSLECTVEGTSNPNLYWYRQAAGRGLQLLFYSVGIGQISSEVPQNLSASRPQDRQFILSSKKLLLSDSGFYLCAWTVLGEKLFFGSGTQLSVL.

On this clone itself: An end of the junction does not agree with germline; a read error may underlie this. The chain has TRBV9 and TRBJ1-2; 9 bases match TRBD1. The CDR3 sequence is 14 residues long. Germline values: CDR1 SGDLS, CDR2 YYNGEE. The CDR3 DNA sequence: TGTGCCAGCAGCCCTTCCCCGGGACAGGGATCCACCCTCTTC. Its protein is CASSPSPGQGSTLF.

The chain is built from TRBV10-3 and TRBJ2-7, with 7 bases that match TRBD2. The CDR3 covers 15 residues. The germline V gene has CDR1 ENHRY and CDR2 SYGVKD. After removal of 0 bases from V and 0 bases from J, the junction contained 2 bases not matched to a gene. DNA for the CDR3: TGTGCCATCAGTGAGTCTAGCGGGCCCTCCTACGAGCAGTACTTC. This translates into CAISESSGPSYEQYF.

This chain links TRBV11-2 with TRBJ1-1; D not certain. Per germline, CDR1 SGHAT and CDR2 FQNNGV. V dropped 5 bases and J dropped 10 bases, with 17 bases sitting between them. The CDR3 loop spans 13 amino acids. CDR3 coding DNA: TGTGCCAGCAGCATTAGCCGACCCGAGGGAGCTTTCTTT. It specifies CASSISRPEGAFF.

The J gene is TRBJ1-6, the V gene TRBV30; D is perhaps TRBD1 (6 bases). Germline values: CDR1 GTSNPN, CDR2 SVGIG (reference sequence). This CDR3 is built from 13 residues. V lost 2 bases to trimming and J lost 10 bases, with 12 bases between them. CDR3 region: CAWSNREGSPLHF. Here the CDR3 DNA reads TGTGCCTGGAGTAACAGGGAGGGATCACCCCTCCACTTT.

The rearrangement joins TRBV11-2 to TRBJ2-2; TRBD2 agrees at 8 bases. The length of the CDR3 is 16 residues. The germline V gene has CDR1 SGHAT and CDR2 FQNNGV. V dropped 0 bases and J dropped 7; count of bases not matched to a gene: 7. The CDR3, as DNA: TGTGCCAGCAGCTTAGAAACGGGAGGGGGTTTCGGGGAGCTGTTTTTT. It translates to CASSLETGGGFGELFF. Using reference TRBV11-2 and TRBJ2-2 for the parts outside the CDR3, the full variable domain is EAGVAQSPRYKIIEKRQSVAFWCNPISGHATLYWYQQILGQGPKLLIQFQNNGVVDDSQLPKDRFSAERLKGVDSTLKIQPAKLEDSAVYLCASSLETGGGFGELFFGEGSRLTVL.

The J gene is TRBJ2-7, the V gene TRBV5-1, with 10 positions matching TRBD2. The CDR3 totals 15 residues. Losses at the gene ends were 0 bases for V and 2 bases for J; bases not matched to a gene: 2. Germline lookup yields CDR1 SGHRS and CDR2 YFSETQ. CDR3 in DNA: TGCGCCAGCAGCTTGGGGACTAGCGGAGCCTACGAGCAGTACTTC. It translates to CASSLGTSGAYEQYF.

The V call is TRBV30, the J call TRBJ1-5; tentative D call: TRBD1 (6 bases). The CDR3 sequence is 14 residues long. CDR1 and CDR2 (germline): GTSNPN, SVGIG (reference sequence). Trimming pared 2 bases from V and 2 bases from J, leaving 10 bases between. The CDR3 bases are TGTGCCTGGAGTCCAGGGGTGGGCAATCAGCCCCAGCATTTT. It encodes CAWSPGVGNQPQHF.

V and J are TRBV7-9 and TRBJ1-1, with 8 bases lining up with TRBD1. This CDR3 has 18 residues. Germline CDR1 SEHNR, CDR2 FQNEAQ (reference sequence). Trimming took 2 bases from V and 3 from J; bases not matched to a gene: 14. The CDR3 DNA is TGTGCCAGCAGCTTAAGGCAGGGGGCGTTGGAAAGAGACACTGAAGCTTTCTTT. Protein product: CASSLRQGALERDTEAFF.